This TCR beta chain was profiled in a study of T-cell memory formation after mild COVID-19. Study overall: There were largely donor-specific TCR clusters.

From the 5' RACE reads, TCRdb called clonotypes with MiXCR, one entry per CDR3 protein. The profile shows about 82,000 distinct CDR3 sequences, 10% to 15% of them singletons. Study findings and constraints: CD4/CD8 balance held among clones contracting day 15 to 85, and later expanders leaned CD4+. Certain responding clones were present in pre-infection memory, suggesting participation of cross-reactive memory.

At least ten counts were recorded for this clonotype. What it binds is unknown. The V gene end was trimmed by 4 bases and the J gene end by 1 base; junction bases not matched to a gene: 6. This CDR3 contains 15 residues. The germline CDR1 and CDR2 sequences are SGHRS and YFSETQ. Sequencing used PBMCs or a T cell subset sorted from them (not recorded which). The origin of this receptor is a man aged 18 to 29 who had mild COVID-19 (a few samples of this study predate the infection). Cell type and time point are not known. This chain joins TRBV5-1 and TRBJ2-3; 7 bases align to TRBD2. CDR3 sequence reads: CASSPLAGGTDTQYF. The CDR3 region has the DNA TGCGCCAGCAGCCCACTGGCGGGGGGCACAGATACGCAGTATTTT.